This TCR beta chain comes out of a study of CD8+ T cells in alopecia areata. Across the whole study: The tofacitinib course ran for 6 to 18 months and was followed by 6 months off drug.

Germline-derived CDR1 and CDR2 are SEHNR and FQNEAQ (reference sequence). The V gene lost 0 bases and the J gene lost 7 bases, with 0 bases spanning the gap. The CDR3 sequence is 10 residues long. Treatment described: oral pan-JAK inhibitor, 5-10 mg twice daily. Turning to this clone: Its antigen is unidentified.

Study-wide findings and caveats: Normal skin contains resident alphabeta T cells, and these are also sequenced in scalp samples. Especially in alopecia totalis/universalis, lesional scalp showed greater clonality than normal scalp did. One nonresponder leaves baseline CD8+ expansion's link to response uncertain.

cDNA reverse transcribed from extracted RNA served as the sequencing template. Clones were sequenced by immunoSEQ multiplex PCR, and TCRdb holds only the in-frame ones, with some missing. This table has around 99,000 clones, about 83% appearing once. The receptor was isolated from a human donor with alopecia areata. The rearrangement links TRBV7-9 to TRBJ1-1; the D is unclear. Sequenced here: CD8+ T cells sorted from blood, sampled at week 24, from a patient treated with tofacitinib. CDR3: CASSLAEAFF. The DNA for the CDR3 is TGTGCCAGCAGCTTAGCTGAAGCTTTCTTT.